The present entry profiles one T cell receptor (beta chain) with its context. The data belong to a study of cytomegalovirus exposure and HLA in healthy donors. 13 Jbeta primers and 60 Vbeta primers were used for the PCR. This table comes from immunoSEQ multiplex PCR, and its TCRdb copy is limited to in-frame clones, with some not included. The sample holds under 200,000 clones; about two thirds are singletons and the top ten take roughly 4.1%. The CDR3 is 14 amino acids. With 4 bases clipped from V and 1 base from J, the junction kept 1 base outside the gene matches. Germline V gene sequence: CDR1 MNHEY, CDR2 SMNVEV (reference sequence).

This receptor was identified in a woman younger than 35 in good health and CMV-seropositive. The sequenced sample was PBMCs. This chain connects TRBV27 to TRBJ1-1; 9 bases agree with TRBD1. The CDR3 nucleotides read TGTGCCAGCAGTTGGGGACAGGGGAACACTGAAGCTTTCTTT. It is translated as CASSWGQGNTEAFF.